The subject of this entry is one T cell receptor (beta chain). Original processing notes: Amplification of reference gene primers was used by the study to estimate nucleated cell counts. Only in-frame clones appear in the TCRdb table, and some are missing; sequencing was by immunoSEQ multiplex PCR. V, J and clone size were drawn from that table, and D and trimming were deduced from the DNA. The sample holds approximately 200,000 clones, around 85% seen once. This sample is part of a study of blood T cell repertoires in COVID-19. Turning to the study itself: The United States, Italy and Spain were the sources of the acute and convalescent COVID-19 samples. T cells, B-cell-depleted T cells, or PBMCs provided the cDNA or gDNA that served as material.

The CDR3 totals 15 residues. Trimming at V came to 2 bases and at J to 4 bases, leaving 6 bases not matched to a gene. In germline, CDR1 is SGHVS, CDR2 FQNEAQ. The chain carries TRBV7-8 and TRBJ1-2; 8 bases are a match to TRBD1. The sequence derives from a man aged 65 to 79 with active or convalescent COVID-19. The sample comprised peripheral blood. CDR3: CASSLSTGGSYGYTF. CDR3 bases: TGTGCCAGCAGCTTATCTACAGGGGGTAGCTATGGCTACACCTTC.